These 8 T cell receptor beta chains were all obtained from the same sample, sequenced in a study of shared clonotypes between healthy human individuals. Assay used: immunoSEQ multiplex PCR; TCRdb lists only in-frame clones, some missing. The sample yields about 700,000 clones, approximately 74% seen once. Specimen: memory CD4+ T cells sorted from blood. Specified subset: CD45RA-negative fraction. The receptors were gathered from a woman in her twenties or thirties in good health.

There are a few counts of this clone. The chain employs TRBV5-6 and TRBJ2-3, with D possibly being TRBD1 (6 bases). Germline V lookup: CDR1 SGHDT, CDR2 YYEEEE. The CDR3 consists of 13 residues. Trimming took 4 bases from V and 4 from J, leaving 10 bases between them. CDR3 loop: CASSANRADTQYF. CDR3 nucleotides: TGTGCCAGCAGCGCAAACAGGGCAGATACGCAGTATTTT.

Only a few counts were recorded for this clone. The J gene is TRBJ2-1, the V gene TRBV5-1, with no clear D. Germline loops: CDR1 SGHRS, CDR2 YFSETQ. Trimming took off 0 bases at V and 5 bases at J, with 9 bases between the two ends. The CDR3 totals 14 residues. The CDR3 region has the DNA TGCGCCAGCAGCTTGGCCATAGGCGACAATGAGCAGTTCTTC. Protein product: CASSLAIGDNEQFF.

This chain connects TRBV19 to TRBJ1-1; no definite D call. Germline CDR1 and CDR2: LNHDA and SQIVND (reference sequence). The CDR3 contains 16 residues. V was shortened by 7 bases and J by 5 bases, with 23 bases between the two germline ends. The CDR3 coding sequence is TGTGCCAGTACCTTAATGCCCGGGGAGATCACGACTGAAGCTTTCTTT. The encoded protein is CASTLMPGEITTEAFF.

The rearrangement links TRBV9 to TRBJ2-7; weak D call: TRBD1 (6 bases). Germline lookup yields CDR1 SGDLS and CDR2 YYNGEE. The length of the CDR3 is 15 residues. V was shortened by 0 bases and J by 6 bases, with 16 bases between the two germline ends. In DNA form, the CDR3 reads TGTGCCAGCAGCGTAGGTTCAGGGGATTCGAGCGAGCAGTACTTC. It is translated as CASSVGSGDSSEQYF.

The rearrangement joins TRBV1 to TRBJ2-2; the listed D gene, TRBD1, was not tested against the DNA. TRBV1 represents a pseudogene. CDR3 length: 18 amino acids. CDR3 sequence reads: CTSSQDLGTAGNTGELFF. The CDR3 DNA follows: TGCACCAGCAGCCAAGATTTGGGGACAGCGGGCAACACCGGGGAGCTGTTTTTT.

In this sample, this clone turned up once. The rearrangement uses TRBV4-1 and TRBJ1-4, with D possibly being TRBD1 (5 bases). This CDR3 region has 16 residues. Germline values: CDR1 MGHRA, CDR2 YSYEKL. V lost 4 bases and J lost 6, with 18 bases in between. This chain's CDR3 is CASSRDEGRGYEKLFF. The CDR3 coding sequence is TGCGCCAGCAGCCGCGATGAGGGGCGAGGCTATGAAAAACTGTTTTTT.

Turning to this clone: This CDR3 is also generated by other DNA sequences in the sample. This chain links TRBV4-2 with TRBJ2-5, with TRBD1 matching over 8 bases. V lost 2 bases, J lost 2 bases, and 4 bases stayed unmatched. Germline values: CDR1 LGHNA, CDR2 YNFKEQ. CDR3 length: 15 amino acids. The CDR3 is CASSQTGGIQETQYF. In DNA form, the CDR3 reads TGTGCCAGCAGCCAAACAGGGGGAATTCAAGAGACCCAGTACTTC.

The CDR3 protein is CASSKRLAGDYNEQFF. As DNA, the CDR3 is TGTGCCAGCAGCAAGCGACTAGCGGGAGACTACAATGAGCAGTTCTTC. The rearrangement uses TRBV7-8 and TRBJ2-1, with 12 bases lining up with TRBD2. The CDR3 is 16 amino acids. Germline V CDR1 and CDR2: SGHVS, FQNEAQ. Trimming took 5 bases from V and 3 from J; bases not matched to a gene: 5.